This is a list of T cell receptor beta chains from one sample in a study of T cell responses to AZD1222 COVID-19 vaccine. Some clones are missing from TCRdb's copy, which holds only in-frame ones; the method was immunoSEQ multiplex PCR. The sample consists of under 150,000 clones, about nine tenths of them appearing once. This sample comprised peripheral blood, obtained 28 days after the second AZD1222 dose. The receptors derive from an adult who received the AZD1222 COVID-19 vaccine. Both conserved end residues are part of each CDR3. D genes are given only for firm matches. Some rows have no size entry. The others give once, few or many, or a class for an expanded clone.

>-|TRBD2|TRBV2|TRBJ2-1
TGTGCCAGCAGTCAACTTAGCGGGGGGGCCACTTTAAGCTCCTACAATGAGCAGTTCTTC
CASSQLSGGATLSSYNEQFF
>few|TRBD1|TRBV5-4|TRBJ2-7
TGTGCCAGCAGCACAACAGGGGCGCACAGCGAGCAGTACTTC
CASSTTGAHSEQYF
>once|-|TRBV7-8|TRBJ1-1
TGTGCCAGCAGCTACAGGGACTTGAGCACTGAAGCTTTCTTT
CASSYRDLSTEAFF
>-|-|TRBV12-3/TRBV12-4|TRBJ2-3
TGTGCCAGCAGTTTAGTAAGGACAGATACGCAGTATTTT
CASSLVRTDTQYF
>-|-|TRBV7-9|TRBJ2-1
TGTGCCAGCAGCTCCCGGACCGAGGTGTATGAGCAGTTCTTC
CASSSRTEVYEQFF
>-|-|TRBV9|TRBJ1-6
TGTGCCAGCAGCGTAGGGGTGGATTCACCCCTCCACTTT
CASSVGVDSPLHF
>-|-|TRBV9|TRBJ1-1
TGTGCCAGCAGCCCCCCGAGCACTGAAGCTTTCTTT
CASSPPSTEAFF
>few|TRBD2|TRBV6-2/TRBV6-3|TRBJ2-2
TGTGCCAGCAGTTACCGAGGTAGCGGGAGCCCGGACACCGGGGAGCTGTTTTTT
CASSYRGSGSPDTGELFF
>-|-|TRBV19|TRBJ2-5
TGTGCCAGTAGTATGTACAGGCGGCAAGAGACCCAGTACTTC
CASSMYRRQETQYF
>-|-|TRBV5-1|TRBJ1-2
TGCGCCAGCAGCTTATATAGTGGGGGTCCTTATGGCTACACCTTC
CASSLYSGGPYGYTF
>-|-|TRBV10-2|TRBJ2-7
TGCGCCAGCGGGGGCAGGCACTACGAGCAGTACTTC
CASGGRHYEQYF
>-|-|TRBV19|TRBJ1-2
TGTGCCAGTAGTAGGGCGGCGGGACCCTATGGCTACACCTTC
CASSRAAGPYGYTF
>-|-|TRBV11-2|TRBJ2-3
TGTGCCAGCAGCTTAGGGGACGCCCTGACAGATACGCAGTATTTT
CASSLGDALTDTQYF
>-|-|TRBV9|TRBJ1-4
TGTGCCAGCAGCACGGGAAGTATGGGCAGGGTGGGGGAAAAACTGTTTTTT
CASSTGSMGRVGEKLFF
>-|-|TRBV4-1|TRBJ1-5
TGCGCCAGCAGCGAGAATATACAGGGTGGGAGAAGCAATCAGCCCCAGCATTTT
CASSENIQGGRSNQPQHF
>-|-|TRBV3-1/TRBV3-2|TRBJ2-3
TGTGCCAGCAGCCAAAGCCCCCCCCCGGATACGCAGTATTTT
CASSQSPPPDTQYF
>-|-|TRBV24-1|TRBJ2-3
TGTGCCACCAGTGGAGGTATGAGAGATACGCAGTATTTT
CATSGGMRDTQYF
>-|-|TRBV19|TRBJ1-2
TGTGCCAGTAGTATCAAGGGGGGCTTTGGTGGCTACACCTTC
CASSIKGGFGGYTF
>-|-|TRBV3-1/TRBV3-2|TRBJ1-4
TGTGCCAGCAGCCCGCGACACGTGAGGGAAAAACTGTTTTTT
CASSPRHVREKLFF
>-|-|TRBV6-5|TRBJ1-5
TGTGCCAGCACCCTACAGGTAGGAGGGCAGCCCCAGCATTTT
CASTLQVGGQPQHF
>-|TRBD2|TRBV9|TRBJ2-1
TGTGCCAGCAGCTTTACGACTAGCGGGAGCTGGGCGCAGTTCTTC
CASSFTTSGSWAQFF
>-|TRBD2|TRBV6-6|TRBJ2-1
TGTGCCAGCAGTTACCCAGCGGGGGGGTACAATGAGCAGTTCTTC
CASSYPAGGYNEQFF
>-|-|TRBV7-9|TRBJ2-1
TGTGCCAGTCGGGGGGCCAACAATGAGCAGTTCTTC
CASRGANNEQFF
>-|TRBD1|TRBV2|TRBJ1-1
TGTGCCAGCAGTCCGGGGGCAGGGGGGGTAGCTTTCTTT
CASSPGAGGVAFF
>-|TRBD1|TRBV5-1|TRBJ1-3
TGCGCCAGCAGCTTGGGCGTAGGGGGCTTTGGAAACACCATATATTTT
CASSLGVGGFGNTIYF
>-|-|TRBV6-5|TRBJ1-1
TGTGCCAGCAGTTACGGGACCCTGAACACTGAAGCTTTCTTT
CASSYGTLNTEAFF
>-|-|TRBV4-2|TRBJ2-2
TGTGCCAGCAGCCGAGGGGGAATGGGACTTACGAACACCGGGGAGCTGTTTTTT
CASSRGGMGLTNTGELFF
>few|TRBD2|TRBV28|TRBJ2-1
TGTGCCAGCAGTTTATCCCGGAGCGGGGGCGCCTACAATGAGCAGTTCTTC
CASSLSRSGGAYNEQFF
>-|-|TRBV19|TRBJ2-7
TGTGCCAGTAGTATCAGCTTGACCTCCTACGAGCAGTACTTC
CASSISLTSYEQYF
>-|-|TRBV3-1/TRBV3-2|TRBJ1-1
TGTGCCAGCAGCCTAGGACAGATTGAAGCTTTCTTT
CASSLGQIEAFF
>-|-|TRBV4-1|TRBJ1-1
TGCGCCAGCAGCCAAGAAGGGAGTTGGGGCGGGGGTCCGAACACTGAAGCTTTCTTT
CASSQEGSWGGGPNTEAFF
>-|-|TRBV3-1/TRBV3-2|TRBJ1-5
TGTGCCAGCAGCCAAGGACGCAGCAATCAGCCCCAGCATTTT
CASSQGRSNQPQHF
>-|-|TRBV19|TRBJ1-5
TGTGCCAGTAGTGCAGGCATTGGGGGGCGGAACAATCAGCCCCAGCATTTT
CASSAGIGGRNNQPQHF
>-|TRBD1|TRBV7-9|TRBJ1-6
TGTGCCAGCAGTTTTCGGACAGGGAGTAATTCACCCCTCCACTTT
CASSFRTGSNSPLHF
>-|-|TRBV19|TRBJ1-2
TGTGCCAGTAGTGGAAGCGGAGCCCGATACTATGGCTACACCTTC
CASSGSGARYYGYTF
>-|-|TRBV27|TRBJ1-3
TGTGCCAGCAGTTTAACCCCTAACTCTGGAAACACCATATATTTT
CASSLTPNSGNTIYF
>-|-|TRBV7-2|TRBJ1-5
TGTGCCAGCAGCTTAGTGGCTTCGAGCAATCAGCCCCAGCATTTT
CASSLVASSNQPQHF
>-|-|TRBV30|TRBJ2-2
TGTGCCTGGAGTGGGGTACAGGAATCTGGGGAGCTGTTTTTT
CAWSGVQESGELFF
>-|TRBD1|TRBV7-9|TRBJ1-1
TGTGCCAGCAGTTCAACAGGGGGCGGCACTGAAGCTTTCTTT
CASSSTGGGTEAFF
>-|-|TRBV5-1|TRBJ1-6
TGCGCCAGCAGCTTGGCCTCCAGCTCCTATAATTCACCCCTCCACTTT
CASSLASSSYNSPLHF
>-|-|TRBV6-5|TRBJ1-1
TGTGCCACATGCGCCGAGCGTCGGACAGACGAAGCTTTCTTT
CATCAERRTDEAFF
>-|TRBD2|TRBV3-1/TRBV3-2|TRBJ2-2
TGTGCCAGCAGCCAAGTCGGGATAGCGGGAGGGCGATCCCTTGCCGGGGAGCTGTTTTTT
CASSQVGIAGGRSLAGELFF
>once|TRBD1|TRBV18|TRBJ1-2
TGTGCCAGCTCCGGGGACAGGAACCCCTATGGCTACACCTTC
CASSGDRNPYGYTF
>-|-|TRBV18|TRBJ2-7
TGTGCCAGCTCACCACAATTTGGGTACGAGCAGTACTTC
CASSPQFGYEQYF
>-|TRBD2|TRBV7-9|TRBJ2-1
TGTGCCAGCAGCTTAGGGAGCGGGAAGTACAATGAGCAGTTCTTC
CASSLGSGKYNEQFF